These 17 T cell receptor beta chains share one sample of origin, sequenced in a study of technical replicates of blood from a few donors. Sequenced by immunoSEQ multiplex PCR; TCRdb stores in-frame clones only, minus some. The table includes approximately 85,000 clones, 94% detected once. The specimen was T cells isolated from PBMCs. These receptors were taken from a human donor in good health.

The chain recombines TRBV5-1 with TRBJ2-7, with D perhaps matching TRBD2 (5 bases). The V end was cut by 5 bases, the J end by 0 bases, with 9 bases between. This CDR3 region has 13 residues. Germline V gene data show CDR1 as SGHRS and CDR2 as YFSETQ. The CDR3 is CASREGSSYEQYF. The CDR3 bases are TGCGCCAGCAGAGAAGGGAGCTCCTACGAGCAGTACTTC.

CDR3 amino acids: CASSLGPGTGGYEQYF. In DNA, the CDR3 is TGTGCCAGCAGCCTAGGACCCGGGACAGGGGGCTACGAGCAGTACTTC. The chain uses TRBV5-5 and TRBJ2-7, with 11 bases fitting TRBD1. V lost 4 bases, J lost 3 bases, and 9 bases stayed unmatched. Germline-derived CDR1 and CDR2 are SGHKS and YYEKEE (reference sequence). CDR3 length: 16 amino acids.

V is TRBV4-2 and J is TRBJ2-1; no firm D call. Trimming pared 0 bases from V and 4 bases from J, leaving 10 bases between. Germline values: CDR1 LGHNA, CDR2 YNFKEQ. There are 15 residues in the CDR3. The CDR3, as DNA: TGTGCCAGCAGCCAAGACCTCCACAGATACAATGAGCAGTTCTTC. It is translated as CASSQDLHRYNEQFF.

The V call is TRBV4-2, the J call TRBJ1-5, with D perhaps TRBD1 (5 bases). The ends were cut back, 4 bases at V and 4 bases at J, with 14 bases in the middle. This CDR3 has 15 residues. The germline CDR1 and CDR2 sequences are LGHNA and YNFKEQ. CDR3 in amino acids: CASSPQEAGNQPQHF. CDR3 DNA: TGTGCCAGCAGCCCCCAAGAAGCAGGGAATCAGCCCCAGCATTTT.

This chain connects TRBV7-8 to TRBJ1-4, with 9 bases aligning to TRBD1. The CDR3 has 17 amino acids. With V trimmed by 5 bases and J by 8 bases, 15 bases remained unmatched. Germline V gene sequence: CDR1 SGHVS, CDR2 FQNEAQ. The CDR3 sequence: CASSRVQGARVKEKLFF. DNA of the CDR3: TGTGCCAGCAGCCGAGTACAGGGGGCGCGGGTAAAGGAAAAACTGTTTTTT.

The chain links TRBV5-1 to TRBJ2-2; D is unclear. The CDR3 has 14 residues. Looked up from germline, CDR1 is SGHRS and CDR2 is YFSETQ. V was pared by 1 base and J by 5 bases, with 9 bases between. The DNA of the CDR3 is TGCGCCAGCAGCTTGCTGCCGGTGACCGGGGAGCTGTTTTTT. This encodes CASSLLPVTGELFF.

V and J are TRBV25-1 and TRBJ1-3; D gene ambiguous. This CDR3 comprises 12 residues. V shed 6 bases and J shed 4 bases, with 7 bases lying between them. Germline CDR1 MGHDK, CDR2 SYGVNS. CDR3 in DNA: TGTGCCAGCAGCGAACAGGGAAACACCATATATTTT. Encoded protein: CASSEQGNTIYF.

The chain employs TRBV2 and TRBJ1-6, with 11 bases that match TRBD1. Germline trimming cut 4 bases from V and 10 bases from J; bases unmatched to any gene: 3. The CDR3 length is 14 residues. The germline gives CDR1 SNHLY, CDR2 FYNNEI. The CDR3 DNA sequence: TGTGCCAGCAGTGGGACAGGGGGCGACTCACCCCTCCACTTT. Amino acid sequence: CASSGTGGDSPLHF.

V is TRBV9 and J is TRBJ1-2, with D uncertain. The V end was cut by 0 bases, the J end by 0 bases, with 9 bases between. The CDR3 has 15 residues. Germline V gene data show CDR1 as SGDLS and CDR2 as YYNGEE. In DNA form, the CDR3 reads TGTGCCAGCAGCGTAGACCCGAGTGCTAACTATGGCTACACCTTC. This translates into CASSVDPSANYGYTF.

The chain recombines TRBV7-9 with TRBJ2-7; weak D call: TRBD2 (6 bases). Trimming removed 5 bases at V and 2 bases at J, with 19 bases between. This CDR3 has 16 amino acids. CDR1 and CDR2 from the germline V gene are SEHNR and FQNEAQ (reference sequence). CDR3 bases: TGTGCCAGCAGCCACCCCCGACTAGAAGGACCCTACGAGCAGTACTTC. It is translated as CASSHPRLEGPYEQYF.

The chain carries TRBV29-1 and TRBJ1-2; no clear D. In germline, CDR1 is SQVTM, CDR2 ANQGSEA. V lost 4 bases and J lost 8, with 17 bases in between. The CDR3 extends over 13 amino acids. CDR3 coding DNA: TGCAGCGTTGCCGTTGGCAACGGGAACGGCTACACCTTC. Its protein product is CSVAVGNGNGYTF.

This clone was seen more than once but under ten times. This chain joins TRBV11-2 and TRBJ1-2, with D tentatively TRBD1 (6 bases). The CDR3 is made up of 14 amino acids. Looked up from germline, CDR1 is SGHAT and CDR2 is FQNNGV. Deletions cut 3 bases from V and 0 bases from J, with 8 bases between. CDR3: CASSLDRANYGYTF. CDR3 DNA: TGTGCCAGCAGCTTGGACAGAGCTAACTATGGCTACACCTTC.

The rearrangement joins TRBV6-6 to TRBJ2-2; 10 bases match TRBD1. CDR3 size: 15 residues. Germline V gene data show CDR1 as MNHNY and CDR2 as SVGAGI (reference sequence). Trimming removed 6 bases from V and 1 base from J; junction bases left unmatched: 2. CDR3 nucleotide sequence: TGTGCCAGCAGCGGACAGGGGGGGAACACCGGGGAGCTGTTTTTT. Translating gives CASSGQGGNTGELFF.

The V gene is TRBV12-5, the J gene TRBJ2-2, with D tentatively TRBD2 (6 bases). V was clipped by 0 bases and J by 6 bases, with 8 bases between them. The germline CDR1 and CDR2 sequences are LGHNT and FRNRAP. CDR3 length: 14 residues. CDR3 loop: CASGLVRGSGELFF. As DNA, the CDR3 is TGTGCTAGTGGTTTGGTACGGGGGTCCGGGGAGCTGTTTTTT.

The V call is TRBV6-1, the J call TRBJ2-7; tentative D call: TRBD1 (6 bases). CDR1 is MNHNS, CDR2 SASEGT, per germline. The CDR3 loop spans 13 amino acids. V lost 1 base and J lost 5, with 9 bases in between. The CDR3 protein is CASSEVQGHEQYF. DNA for the CDR3: TGTGCCAGCAGTGAAGTACAGGGCCACGAGCAGTACTTC.

This chain uses TRBV18 with TRBJ2-1; TRBD2 is a possible D gene (5 bases). CDR1 is KGHSH, CDR2 LQKENI, per germline. Trimming shortened V by 3 bases and J by 0 bases, and 12 bases separated the two germline ends. This CDR3 spans 16 amino acids. The CDR3 reads CASSPFTGSSYNEQFF. The CDR3 DNA sequence: TGTGCCAGCTCACCTTTTACGGGGAGCTCCTACAATGAGCAGTTCTTC.

This sequence joins TRBV19 and TRBJ2-7; 7 bases align to TRBD2. Per the germline V gene, CDR1 is LNHDA and CDR2 is SQIVND (reference sequence). The CDR3 has 14 amino acids. V trimming: 8 bases; J trimming: 3 bases; junction bases outside the gene matches: 10. The CDR3 DNA sequence: TGTGCCAGTTCGTCCCGGGGGGACTTCTACGAGCAGTACTTC. Encoded protein: CASSSRGDFYEQYF.